The rows below give T cell receptor beta chains drawn from one sample of a study of naive and memory T cell subsets. A single record per CDR3 protein comes from TCRdb applying MiXCR to the UMI-ligation and nested PCR reads. The sample lists around 30,000 distinct CDR3 sequences, 5.5% to 7.5% seen once, with 3% to 3.5% in the top ten. Sequenced here: skin, sampled from a tuberculin skin test site. The receptors derive from an adult in good health. CDR3s include the opening cysteine and the closing phenylalanine or tryptophan. A D gene is named only where the DNA matches it firmly. A clone size is listed for some rows: how often the clone was seen (once, few, many), or a class if it is expanded.

D,J,V,size,CDR3
NA,TRBJ2-7,TRBV7-9,many,CASSTQGYEQYF
TRBD2,TRBJ2-5,TRBV5-1,few,CASRPRAAGAQETQYF
TRBD2,TRBJ2-3,TRBV20-1,NA,CSAPKGGREYF
TRBD2,TRBJ2-5,TRBV20-1,many,CSARDSLAGGWEETQYF
NA,TRBJ2-7,TRBV7-9,NA,CASSPSSRYEQYF
TRBD2,TRBJ2-5,TRBV7-6,many,CASSQTGPAGVRETQYF
TRBD1,TRBJ1-2,TRBV27,many,CASSSDRVQASYGYTF
TRBD1,TRBJ1-6,TRBV19,many,CASRDYGTEKSSYNSPLHF
TRBD1,TRBJ2-3,TRBV7-3,NA,CASSRGQGDTDTQYF
TRBD2,TRBJ2-3,TRBV20-1,many,CSATSGGNTDTQYF
NA,TRBJ2-3,TRBV6-6,NA,CASRRNLGEYF
NA,TRBJ2-3,TRBV6-4,NA,CASSDRGADTQYF
NA,TRBJ1-1,TRBV7-3,many,CASSLSPGRTEAFF
NA,TRBJ1-5,TRBV4-1,NA,CASSQDPGGSNQPQHF
NA,TRBJ1-5,TRBV6-1,NA,CASSSVHVSNQPQHF
NA,TRBJ2-7,TRBV27,many,CASSLSGDYEQYF
TRBD1,TRBJ1-1,TRBV6-1,many,CASSDRVVTEAFF